These T cell receptor beta chains were read from a single sample in a study of blood T cells in healthy people across ages. TCRdb passed the 5' RACE reads through MiXCR, listing each CDR3 protein once. The table includes about 780,000 distinct CDR3 sequences, around 45% detected once. The source material was blood. These receptors were taken from an elderly man in good health. CDR3s include the opening cysteine and the closing phenylalanine or tryptophan. The D gene is left open where the match is weak. Size is stated for part of the rows, as once, few or many counts, or as a class when the clone is expanded.

D: TRBD2
length: 15
J: TRBJ2-7
size: .
V: TRBV5-1
CDR3: CASSLASGGPYEQYF
DNA: TGCGCCAGCAGCTTGGCATCGGGAGGACCCTACGAGCAGTACTTC

D: .
length: 14
J: TRBJ2-7
size: .
V: TRBV20-1
CDR3: CSASPLAGSYEQYF
DNA: TGCAGTGCTAGCCCATTGGCAGGCTCCTACGAGCAGTACTTC

D: .
length: 15
J: TRBJ2-1
size: .
V: TRBV5-1
CDR3: CASSFPGRRYNEQFF
DNA: TGCGCCAGCAGCTTTCCCGGACGCAGATACAATGAGCAGTTCTTC

D: .
length: 15
J: TRBJ2-7
size: .
V: TRBV10-3
CDR3: CAISESRGPPYEQYF
DNA: TGTGCCATCAGTGAGTCGCGGGGACCACCCTACGAGCAGTACTTC

D: .
length: 14
J: TRBJ2-1
size: .
V: TRBV5-1
CDR3: CASGTGDSYNEQFF
DNA: TGCGCCAGCGGGACTGGGGACTCCTACAATGAGCAGTTCTTC

D: TRBD1
length: 17
J: TRBJ2-1
size: few
V: TRBV27
CDR3: CASSQTLRDRVYNEQFF
DNA: TGTGCCAGCAGTCAGACCCTCCGGGACAGAGTCTACAATGAGCAGTTCTTC

D: .
length: 17
J: TRBJ1-5
size: .
V: TRBV15
CDR3: CVTSRDPTGFSNQPQHF
DNA: TGTGTCACCAGCAGAGATCCGACAGGCTTTAGCAATCAGCCCCAGCATTTT

D: TRBD2
length: 16
J: TRBJ2-7
size: .
V: TRBV5-1
CDR3: CASSLGVLAGEYEQYF
DNA: TGCGCCAGCAGCTTGGGGGTACTAGCGGGGGAGTACGAGCAGTACTTC

D: TRBD1
length: 14
J: TRBJ2-7
size: .
V: TRBV7-2
CDR3: CASSPWTGPYEQYF
DNA: TGTGCCAGCAGTCCCTGGACAGGCCCCTACGAGCAGTACTTC

D: .
length: 16
J: TRBJ2-2
size: .
V: TRBV18
CDR3: CASSAVRPRNNGELFF
DNA: TGTGCCAGCTCGGCGGTACGTCCCAGAAACAACGGGGAGCTGTTTTTT

D: TRBD2
length: 15
J: TRBJ2-1
size: .
V: TRBV12-3/TRBV12-4
CDR3: CTSSRLAGVVDEQFF
DNA: TGTACCAGCAGTCGACTAGCGGGAGTCGTCGATGAGCAGTTCTTC

D: .
length: 15
J: TRBJ2-7
size: .
V: TRBV20-1
CDR3: CSARPLEGLSNEQYF
DNA: TGCAGTGCTAGACCCCTGGAGGGCTTAAGCAATGAGCAGTACTTC

D: .
length: 15
J: TRBJ2-1
size: .
V: TRBV3-1
CDR3: CASSQDGGTPNEQFF
DNA: TGTGCCAGCAGCCAAGATGGCGGGACACCTAATGAGCAGTTCTTC

D: TRBD2
length: 17
J: TRBJ2-5
size: once
V: TRBV3-1
CDR3: CASSQGGSSGKRGTQYF
DNA: TGTGCCAGCAGCCAAGGGGGGTCTAGCGGGAAAAGAGGGACCCAGTACTTC

D: .
length: 15
J: TRBJ2-1
size: once
V: TRBV18
CDR3: CASSPSLSPYNEQFF
DNA: TGTGCCAGCTCACCTTCCCTGAGCCCCTACAATGAGCAGTTCTTC

D: .
length: 15
J: TRBJ2-1
size: once
V: TRBV27
CDR3: CASSPRDSISNEQFF
DNA: TGTGCCAGCAGTCCGCGGGACAGTATTTCCAATGAGCAGTTCTTC

D: .
length: 14
J: TRBJ2-5
size: few
V: TRBV7-2
CDR3: CASSSGQSQETQYF
DNA: TGTGCCAGCAGCTCCGGACAGAGTCAAGAGACCCAGTACTTC

D: .
length: 15
J: TRBJ2-3
size: .
V: TRBV11-2
CDR3: CASSLDSQQTDTQCF
DNA: TGTGCCAGCAGCTTAGATTCCCAGCAAACAGATACGCAGTGTTTT

D: TRBD2
length: 15
J: TRBJ2-1
size: .
V: TRBV24-1
CDR3: CATSDGTSGYNEQFF
DNA: TGTGCCACCAGTGACGGGACTAGCGGATACAATGAGCAGTTCTTC

D: TRBD1
length: 12
J: TRBJ1-4
size: .
V: TRBV2
CDR3: CASRQGHEKLFF
DNA: TGTGCCAGCAGACAGGGGCACGAAAAACTGTTTTTT

D: .
length: 12
J: TRBJ1-2
size: .
V: TRBV14
CDR3: CASSRQLYGYTF
DNA: TGTGCCAGCAGCCGTCAGTTATATGGCTACACCTTC

D: TRBD1
length: 14
J: TRBJ2-7
size: .
V: TRBV20-1
CDR3: CSASPGQGSGEQYF
DNA: TGCAGTGCCTCCCCGGGACAGGGATCCGGCGAGCAGTACTTC

D: .
length: 15
J: TRBJ2-6
size: few
V: TRBV10-3
CDR3: CAISEGVAGANVLTF
DNA: TGTGCCATCAGTGAGGGGGTTGCTGGGGCCAACGTCCTGACTTTC

D: .
length: 13
J: TRBJ2-7
size: .
V: TRBV29-1
CDR3: CSVEVSASREQYF
DNA: TGCAGCGTTGAAGTGTCGGCATCGAGGGAGCAGTACTTC

D: TRBD2
length: 15
J: TRBJ2-7
size: many
V: TRBV10-2
CDR3: CASSDPSGSSYEQYF
DNA: TGCGCCAGCAGTGATCCTAGCGGGAGCTCCTACGAGCAGTACTTC

D: .
length: 15
J: TRBJ1-6
size: .
V: TRBV7-2
CDR3: CASSLEGRLDSPLHF
DNA: TGTGCCAGCAGCTTAGAAGGCAGGCTGGATTCACCCCTCCACTTT

D: TRBD1
length: 15
J: TRBJ2-3
size: .
V: TRBV20-1
CDR3: CSARAGQGSTDTQYF
DNA: TGCAGTGCTAGAGCCGGACAGGGTAGCACAGATACGCAGTATTTT

D: TRBD1
length: 13
J: TRBJ2-7
size: .
V: TRBV2
CDR3: CASRLQGAWEQYF
DNA: TGTGCCAGCAGGCTACAGGGGGCGTGGGAGCAGTACTTC

D: TRBD1
length: 15
J: TRBJ1-2
size: .
V: TRBV25-1
CDR3: CASSEWTGGNYGYTF
DNA: TGTGCCAGCAGTGAATGGACAGGGGGAAACTATGGCTACACCTTC

D: .
length: 14
J: TRBJ1-2
size: many
V: TRBV20-1
CDR3: CSARGSGTLGGYTF
DNA: TGCAGTGCCCGCGGATCCGGGACTTTAGGGGGCTACACCTTC

D: .
length: 15
J: TRBJ2-4
size: few
V: TRBV28
CDR3: CASSLEGGQRDIQYF
DNA: TGTGCCAGCAGTTTAGAAGGAGGACAGAGGGACATTCAGTACTTC

D: .
length: 15
J: TRBJ2-1
size: few
V: TRBV9
CDR3: CASSVGWPSSNEQFF
DNA: TGTGCCAGCAGCGTAGGCTGGCCTAGTAGCAATGAGCAGTTCTTC